The next 18 T cell receptor beta chains were all read from a single sample in a study of blood T cell repertoires in COVID-19. Assay used: immunoSEQ multiplex PCR; TCRdb lists only in-frame clones, some missing. This table has roughly 280,000 clones, more than 85% appearing once. Material for sequencing was PBMCs or T cells enriched from blood (not recorded which). All receptors come from a man aged 40-55 years who had been exposed to COVID-19.

J is TRBJ2-7 and V is TRBV14; D gene unclear. V was shortened by 3 bases and J by 7 bases, with 19 bases between the two germline ends. The CDR3 has 15 residues. Germline-derived CDR1 and CDR2 are SGHDN and FVKESK. CDR3 sequence (DNA): TGTGCCAGCAGCCACAAATCAGAGGCCTATCGGGAGCAGTACTTC. As protein: CASSHKSEAYREQYF.

The chain couples TRBV7-2 to TRBJ1-5; 7 bases line up with TRBD1. Germline V gene data show CDR1 as SGHTA and CDR2 as FQGNSA. V trimming: 1 base; J trimming: 3 bases; junction bases outside the gene matches: 3. The CDR3 has 15 amino acids. The CDR3 loop reads CASSLEGGFNQPQHF. CDR3 sequence (DNA): TGTGCCAGCAGCTTAGAAGGGGGCTTCAATCAGCCCCAGCATTTT.

This clone has a single count. This chain uses TRBV28 with TRBJ2-5, with 12 bases that match TRBD2. The V gene end was trimmed by 5 bases and the J gene end by 2 bases; junction bases not matched to a gene: 9. This CDR3 is built from 17 residues. CDR1 and CDR2 (germline): MDHEN, SYDVKM. CDR3 sequence: CASSPPSLAGGQETQYF. The CDR3 coding sequence is TGTGCCAGCAGTCCACCAAGTCTAGCGGGGGGGCAAGAGACCCAGTACTTC.

The V gene is TRBV7-3, the J gene TRBJ2-3; 8 nucleotides line up with TRBD2. Unmatched junction bases numbered 11, after V lost 3 bases and J lost 3 bases. CDR3 size: 17 residues. CDR1 is SGHTA, CDR2 FQGTGA, per germline. This CDR3 reads CASSLATSGGGTDTQYF. CDR3 bases: TGTGCCAGCAGCTTGGCTACTAGCGGAGGTGGGACAGATACGCAGTATTTT.

The genes are TRBV27 and TRBJ2-1; 7 positions match TRBD2. V lost 5 bases to trimming and J lost 2 bases; unmatched junction nucleotides: 6. The CDR3 extends over 15 amino acids. The germline V gene has CDR1 MNHEY and CDR2 SMNVEV (reference sequence). For the CDR3, the DNA is TGTGCCAGCAGTGACCCGGGACTACCCTACAATGAGCAGTTCTTC. This gives the protein CASSDPGLPYNEQFF.

The chain carries TRBV4-1 and TRBJ2-5, with 7 bases aligning to TRBD1. CDR1 MGHRA and CDR2 YSYEKL come from the germline V gene. The ends lost 2 bases at V and 2 bases at J; junction bases unmatched: 2. The CDR3 spans 14 residues. The CDR3 DNA reads as TGCGCCAGCAGCCAATCGGGACAGCAAGAGACCCAGTACTTC. Residues: CASSQSGQQETQYF.

V gene TRBV19 combines with J gene TRBJ1-5; tentatively, D is TRBD1 (5 bases). Trimming shortened V by 6 bases and J by 4 bases, and 16 bases separated the two germline ends. This CDR3 spans 15 amino acids. The germline V gene encodes CDR1 LNHDA and CDR2 SQIVND (reference sequence). CDR3 loop: CASSRDVDGNQPQHF. CDR3 bases: TGTGCCAGTAGCAGGGATGTGGACGGAAATCAGCCCCAGCATTTT.

J is TRBJ1-6 and V is TRBV6-5; TRBD1 aligns across 9 bases. Germline CDR1 and CDR2: MNHEY and SVGAGI. This CDR3 is built from 15 residues. Losses at the gene ends were 1 base for V and 7 bases for J; bases not matched to a gene: 2. The CDR3, as DNA: TGTGCCAGCAGTTACTGGACAGGGGACAATTCACCCCTCCACTTT. Translation: CASSYWTGDNSPLHF.

A single count supports this clone. This rearrangement joins TRBV3-1 (or the pseudogene TRBV3-2) to TRBJ1-1, with 7 bases aligning to TRBD1. The CDR3 loop spans 15 amino acids. The V gene's germline CDR1 is LGHDT and CDR2 YNNKEL (reference sequence). Trimming cost V 7 bases and J 4 bases; bases outside gene matches: 12. In DNA form, the CDR3 reads TGTGCCAGCACCTCTCGGACAGGAGGTGGCACTGAAGCTTTCTTT. This encodes CASTSRTGGGTEAFF.

The chain recombines TRBV21-1 with TRBJ1-2; TRBD1, as called in the table, went unchecked against the DNA. TRBV21-1 is classified as a pseudogene. CDR3 length: 16 residues. The CDR3 spells CASSKPGQGNLSGYTF. CDR3 in DNA: TGTGCCAGCAGCAAACCGGGACAGGGTAATCTTTCGGGCTACACCTTC.

The genes are TRBV3-1 (or the pseudogene TRBV3-2) and TRBJ2-5; 8 nucleotides match TRBD2. The CDR3 loop spans 16 amino acids. Looked up from germline, CDR1 is LGHDT and CDR2 is YNNKEL (reference sequence). V was clipped by 0 bases and J by 3 bases; unmatched bases: 6. CDR3 sequence (DNA): TGTGCCAGCAGCCAAGATAAACGGGAGGGAGAAGAGACCCAGTACTTC. Its translation is CASSQDKREGEETQYF.

In DNA form, the CDR3 reads TGTGCCATCAGTGGGACTAGCGGGAGGCGGAATGAGCAGTTCTTC. Translated, it gives CAISGTSGRRNEQFF. The chain couples TRBV10-3 to TRBJ2-1; TRBD2 matches 14 bases. The ends lost 4 bases at V and 7 bases at J; junction bases unmatched: 3. CDR1 is ENHRY and CDR2 is SYGVKD in the germline V gene. This CDR3 region has 15 residues.

This clone was found once. This chain links TRBV14 with TRBJ1-1; D not certain. This CDR3 contains 17 residues. Germline assignment: CDR1 SGHDN and CDR2 FVKESK. The ends were cut back, 2 bases at V and 5 bases at J, with 21 bases in the middle. The CDR3 loop reads CASSQRLHRDVKTEAFF. Written as DNA, the CDR3 is TGTGCCAGCAGCCAACGACTACATAGGGATGTTAAAACTGAAGCTTTCTTT.

This chain links TRBV30 with TRBJ1-3, with 9 bases matching TRBD1. There are 14 residues in the CDR3. The ends lost 7 bases at V and 3 bases at J; junction bases unmatched: 7. Germline lookup yields CDR1 GTSNPN and CDR2 SVGIG (reference sequence). CDR3 sequence: CAFTGGAHGNTIYF. The CDR3 DNA is TGTGCCTTCACAGGGGGCGCCCATGGAAACACCATATATTTT.

J is TRBJ2-7 and V is TRBV7-9; D unresolved. Trimming stripped 5 bases from V and 1 base from J, with 6 bases between. Germline CDR1 SEHNR, CDR2 FQNEAQ (reference sequence). The CDR3 runs to 12 residues. The CDR3 DNA reads TGTGCCAGCAGCCGAGGTTCCTACGAGCAGTACTTC. Protein: CASSRGSYEQYF.

The CDR3 here is CASSEAGDRGLTGYTF. CDR3 DNA: TGTGCCAGCAGTGAAGCGGGAGACAGGGGGCTCACTGGCTACACCTTC. V gene TRBV6-1 combines with J gene TRBJ1-2, with 10 bases fitting TRBD1. The CDR3 spans 16 residues. Trimming took 0 bases from V and 7 from J; bases not matched to a gene: 8. Germline V gene lookup returns CDR1 MNHNS and CDR2 SASEGT.

This clone was recorded only once. This chain's CDR3 is CASSVAMTGFSPLHF. DNA for the CDR3: TGTGCCAGCAGCGTGGCGATGACAGGGTTTTCACCCCTCCACTTT. The genes are TRBV28 and TRBJ1-6; TRBD1 aligns across 7 bases. The V and J ends lost 6 bases and 9 bases, in that order; junction bases with no gene match: 11. Germline CDR1 and CDR2: MDHEN and SYDVKM. The length of the CDR3 is 15 residues.

This chain joins TRBV29-1 and TRBJ2-2, with a tentative D call TRBD2 (6 bases). The CDR3 sequence is 14 residues long. With 4 bases removed from V and 0 bases from J, the gap between germline ends came to 9 bases. Germline V CDR1 and CDR2: SQVTM, ANQGSEA. The CDR3 protein is CSVALAANTGELFF. CDR3 coding DNA: TGCAGCGTTGCACTAGCAGCGAACACCGGGGAGCTGTTTTTT.